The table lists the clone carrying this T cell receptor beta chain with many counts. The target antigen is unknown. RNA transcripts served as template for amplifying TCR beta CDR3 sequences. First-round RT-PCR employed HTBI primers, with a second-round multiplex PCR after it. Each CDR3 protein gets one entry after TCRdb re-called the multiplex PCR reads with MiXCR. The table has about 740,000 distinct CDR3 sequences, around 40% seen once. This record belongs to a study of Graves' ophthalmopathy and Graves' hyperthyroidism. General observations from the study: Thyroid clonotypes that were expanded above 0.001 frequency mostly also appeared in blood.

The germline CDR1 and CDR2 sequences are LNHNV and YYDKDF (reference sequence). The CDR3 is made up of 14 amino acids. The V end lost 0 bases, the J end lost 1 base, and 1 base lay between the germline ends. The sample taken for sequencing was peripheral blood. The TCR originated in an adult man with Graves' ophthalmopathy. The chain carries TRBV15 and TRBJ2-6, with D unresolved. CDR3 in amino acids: CATSRDSGANVLTF. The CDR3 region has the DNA TGTGCCACCAGCAGAGATTCTGGGGCCAACGTCCTGACTTTC.